The T cell receptor (beta chain) under discussion was sequenced for a study of Ad26.COV2.S vaccination and SARS-CoV-2 variants. As to treatment: around 19 received Ad26.COV2.S at low or high dose, single or two shots; 5 received placebo; per-sample allocation not given. Day 63 after the first vaccine or placebo injection was the time point for sampling. Profiled with immunoSEQ multiplex PCR; TCRdb holds only in-frame clones, not every one. This table has approximately 300,000 clones, around four fifths appearing once. V was shortened by 7 bases and J by 4 bases, with 11 bases between the two germline ends. The CDR3 spans 12 residues. CDR1 is MNHEY, CDR2 SVGAGI, per germline.

Sequencing was performed on peripheral blood, taken in a trial of Ad26.COV2.S vaccine versus placebo. The TCR originated in a person between 18 and 65 years old who received the Ad26.COV2.S COVID-19 vaccine or a placebo. The chain employs TRBV6-5 and TRBJ2-7; D remains ambiguous. CDR3 DNA sequence: TGTGCCAGCACCCAAAACCGGTACGAGCAGTACTTC. As protein: CASTQNRYEQYF.